These T cell receptor beta chains were read from a single sample in a study of early T cells in non-severe SARS-CoV-2 infection. Each CDR3 protein is one row after TCRdb ran MiXCR on the 5' RACE reads. The repertoire has some 66,000 distinct CDR3 sequences, around 12% of them found once; the top ten carry 4.4%. The sequencing sample was made of whole blood. The origin of the receptors is an adult who was a healthcare worker with PCR-confirmed SARS-CoV-2 infection or an uninfected control (not recorded which). CDR3s include the opening cysteine and the closing phenylalanine or tryptophan. The D gene is left open where the match is weak. Clone size is given for some rows only: seen once, a few or many times, or a class if the clone is expanded.

CDR3 DNA: TGCAGCGCCTGGACAGGGAACACCGGGGAGCTGTTTTTT; CDR3 protein: CSAWTGNTGELFF; D gene: TRBD1; clone size: -; J gene: TRBJ2-2; V gene: TRBV29-1
CDR3 DNA: TGCAGTGCTAGCCATTCAGTATCAGGGTTCAACTATGGCTACACCTTC; CDR3 protein: CSASHSVSGFNYGYTF; D gene: -; clone size: -; J gene: TRBJ1-2; V gene: TRBV20-1
CDR3 DNA: TGTGCCAGCAGCATAACCGGGACTAGCGGGAGGTCTGCAGATACGCAGTATTTT; CDR3 protein: CASSITGTSGRSADTQYF; D gene: TRBD2; clone size: once; J gene: TRBJ2-3; V gene: TRBV7-2
CDR3 DNA: TGTGCCAGCACCCCAAGGGAGGCCTACGAGCAGTACTTC; CDR3 protein: CASTPREAYEQYF; D gene: -; clone size: -; J gene: TRBJ2-7; V gene: TRBV7-2
CDR3 DNA: TGTGCCAGCAGCCAAGGGGGGAGCTCAACTGAAGCTTTCTTT; CDR3 protein: CASSQGGSSTEAFF; D gene: -; clone size: -; J gene: TRBJ1-1; V gene: TRBV3-1
CDR3 DNA: TGTGCCAGCAGCTTGAATCAAGGGGAGGATACGCAGTATTTT; CDR3 protein: CASSLNQGEDTQYF; D gene: -; clone size: many; J gene: TRBJ2-3; V gene: TRBV7-9
CDR3 DNA: TGTGCCAGCAGTCCCGCCTGGGATGAGCAGTTCTTC; CDR3 protein: CASSPAWDEQFF; D gene: -; clone size: -; J gene: TRBJ2-1; V gene: TRBV6-5
CDR3 DNA: TGCGCCAGCAGCCAAGAAGTCGTCCGTTCCTACGAGCAGTACTTC; CDR3 protein: CASSQEVVRSYEQYF; D gene: -; clone size: -; J gene: TRBJ2-7; V gene: TRBV4-1
CDR3 DNA: TGCGCCAGCAGCTTGGGGGACTTCATCGGTCAGCCCCAGCATTTT; CDR3 protein: CASSLGDFIGQPQHF; D gene: -; clone size: -; J gene: TRBJ1-5; V gene: TRBV5-1
CDR3 DNA: TGTGCCAGCAGCTCCTGGGAGACAGGGGCTCAAGAGACCCAGTACTTC; CDR3 protein: CASSSWETGAQETQYF; D gene: TRBD1; clone size: many; J gene: TRBJ2-5; V gene: TRBV11-2
CDR3 DNA: TGTGCCAGCAGTTCCTCGCCCCCGACTGGGAACTATGGCTACACCTTC; CDR3 protein: CASSSSPPTGNYGYTF; D gene: -; clone size: many; J gene: TRBJ1-2; V gene: TRBV28
CDR3 DNA: TGTGCCAGCAGCTTAGGTGGGGAAGCGGGAGCTTTGTACGAGCAGTACTTC; CDR3 protein: CASSLGGEAGALYEQYF; D gene: TRBD2; clone size: many; J gene: TRBJ2-7; V gene: TRBV11-2
CDR3 DNA: TGTGCCAGCAGCTTAGCAGGGGGCTCTGGGGCCAACGTCCTGACTTTC; CDR3 protein: CASSLAGGSGANVLTF; D gene: -; clone size: -; J gene: TRBJ2-6; V gene: TRBV7-2
CDR3 DNA: TGTGCCAGTAGTATACTGGGGGGAGAAAATGAGCAGTTCTTC; CDR3 protein: CASSILGGENEQFF; D gene: -; clone size: many; J gene: TRBJ2-1; V gene: TRBV19
CDR3 DNA: TGCGCCAGCAGCTTGCAAGGGGGTCAGCCCCAGCATTTT; CDR3 protein: CASSLQGGQPQHF; D gene: -; clone size: many; J gene: TRBJ1-5; V gene: TRBV5-1
CDR3 DNA: TGTGCCAGCAGCTTGGGCAGGGGTACTTCGTTGGAGGGCTACACCTTC; CDR3 protein: CASSLGRGTSLEGYTF; D gene: -; clone size: -; J gene: TRBJ1-2; V gene: TRBV5-4
CDR3 DNA: TGCGCCAGCAGTCAAGGCTTCCCCTACAATGAGCAGTTCTTC; CDR3 protein: CASSQGFPYNEQFF; D gene: -; clone size: -; J gene: TRBJ2-1; V gene: TRBV23-1
CDR3 DNA: TGTGCCACCAGTGTGGGGGATGAGCAGTTCTTC; CDR3 protein: CATSVGDEQFF; D gene: -; clone size: few; J gene: TRBJ2-1; V gene: TRBV24-1
CDR3 DNA: TGTGCCAGCAGCTTACTCCGGGACACAACCTACGAGCAGTACTTC; CDR3 protein: CASSLLRDTTYEQYF; D gene: -; clone size: many; J gene: TRBJ2-7; V gene: TRBV7-9
CDR3 DNA: TGCAGCGCCCGCAGGGCCCAAGAGACCCAGTACTTC; CDR3 protein: CSARRAQETQYF; D gene: -; clone size: few; J gene: TRBJ2-5; V gene: TRBV29-1
CDR3 DNA: TGTGCCAGCCGGGGATACCAAGAGACCCAGTACTTC; CDR3 protein: CASRGYQETQYF; D gene: -; clone size: few; J gene: TRBJ2-5; V gene: TRBV6-5
CDR3 DNA: TGTGCCAGCAGTGAGGACAGGGACACTGAAGCTTTCTTT; CDR3 protein: CASSEDRDTEAFF; D gene: TRBD1; clone size: many; J gene: TRBJ1-1; V gene: TRBV7-9
CDR3 DNA: TGCAGCGTTCGGGCTTCGAGTGGCTACACCTTC; CDR3 protein: CSVRASSGYTF; D gene: -; clone size: -; J gene: TRBJ1-2; V gene: TRBV29-1
CDR3 DNA: TGCAGTGCTAAGGGACACATGAACACTGAAGCTTTCTTT; CDR3 protein: CSAKGHMNTEAFF; D gene: -; clone size: -; J gene: TRBJ1-1; V gene: TRBV20-1
CDR3 DNA: TGTGCCAGCAGCTTGGGAACTAGGAGCACAGATACGCAGTATTTT; CDR3 protein: CASSLGTRSTDTQYF; D gene: -; clone size: few; J gene: TRBJ2-3; V gene: TRBV5-6
CDR3 DNA: TGTGCCAGCAGTTTAAGGGGCGGGGGGTCCTACGAGCAGTACTTC; CDR3 protein: CASSLRGGGSYEQYF; D gene: TRBD2; clone size: many; J gene: TRBJ2-7; V gene: TRBV27
CDR3 DNA: TGTGCCAGTAGAGCCCTCCGGGCCTCGGGGTGGTATGGCTACACCTTC; CDR3 protein: CASRALRASGWYGYTF; D gene: -; clone size: many; J gene: TRBJ1-2; V gene: TRBV19
CDR3 DNA: TGCGCCAGCGGGTCGGAATCGGCTTCCTACAATGAGCAGTTCTTC; CDR3 protein: CASGSESASYNEQFF; D gene: -; clone size: many; J gene: TRBJ2-1; V gene: TRBV5-1
CDR3 DNA: TGTGCCAGCTCACCAACTGAAGAGAATGAGCAGTTCTTC; CDR3 protein: CASSPTEENEQFF; D gene: -; clone size: many; J gene: TRBJ2-1; V gene: TRBV18
CDR3 DNA: TGCGCCAGCAGCTCGGGCCGACAGGGGAACACTGAAGCTTTCTTT; CDR3 protein: CASSSGRQGNTEAFF; D gene: TRBD1; clone size: few; J gene: TRBJ1-1; V gene: TRBV5-1
CDR3 DNA: TGTGCCAGCAGCTTAGTCCCTAGCGGTTACACCGGGGAGCTGTTTTTT; CDR3 protein: CASSLVPSGYTGELFF; D gene: TRBD2; clone size: many; J gene: TRBJ2-2; V gene: TRBV11-2
CDR3 DNA: TGTGCCAGCAGCCCCCCTGGGGCTGAAGCTTTCTTT; CDR3 protein: CASSPPGAEAFF; D gene: -; clone size: -; J gene: TRBJ1-1; V gene: TRBV7-9
CDR3 DNA: TGTGCCAGCAGCCAAGAATCATCGGGGACCCACACCGGGGAGCTGTTTTTT; CDR3 protein: CASSQESSGTHTGELFF; D gene: -; clone size: many; J gene: TRBJ2-2; V gene: TRBV4-2
CDR3 DNA: TGTGCCAGCTCACCACCGGGGCAGGGGTTCTACGAGCAGTACTTC; CDR3 protein: CASSPPGQGFYEQYF; D gene: -; clone size: many; J gene: TRBJ2-7; V gene: TRBV18
CDR3 DNA: TGTGCCAGCAGCTTAATTTTGCGGACAGGGTCCCCCGAGCAGTACTTC; CDR3 protein: CASSLILRTGSPEQYF; D gene: TRBD1; clone size: -; J gene: TRBJ2-7; V gene: TRBV11-2
CDR3 DNA: TGTGCCAGCAGCATCTCCTGGACAGGGGGTTACGAGCAGTACTTC; CDR3 protein: CASSISWTGGYEQYF; D gene: TRBD1; clone size: many; J gene: TRBJ2-7; V gene: TRBV6-2/TRBV6-3
CDR3 DNA: TGCGCCAGCAGTTCCGACGGTAACGTCCTGACTTTC; CDR3 protein: CASSSDGNVLTF; D gene: -; clone size: many; J gene: TRBJ2-6; V gene: TRBV5-1
CDR3 DNA: TGCGCCAGCAGCCCCGACAGGGGTAGCACAGATACGCAGTATTTT; CDR3 protein: CASSPDRGSTDTQYF; D gene: TRBD1; clone size: many; J gene: TRBJ2-3; V gene: TRBV4-3
CDR3 DNA: TGCAGCGTTGGGGACCTACAGGGTCAACAGTACTTC; CDR3 protein: CSVGDLQGQQYF; D gene: -; clone size: few; J gene: TRBJ2-7; V gene: TRBV29-1
CDR3 DNA: TGTGCCAGCAGCCCGTGGACGCTGTTTTTT; CDR3 protein: CASSPWTLFF; D gene: -; clone size: few; J gene: TRBJ2-2; V gene: TRBV7-2
CDR3 DNA: TGCGCCAGCAGCTTCTATCCGGACCGTATCAATCAGCCCCAGCATTTT; CDR3 protein: CASSFYPDRINQPQHF; D gene: -; clone size: -; J gene: TRBJ1-5; V gene: TRBV4-1
CDR3 DNA: TGCAGCGGGCGGGAAGGCGGGAGACCCGCAAGTGAGCAGTTCTTC; CDR3 protein: CSGREGGRPASEQFF; D gene: TRBD2; clone size: -; J gene: TRBJ2-1; V gene: TRBV29-1
CDR3 DNA: TGTGCCAGCCCGGGAGTTGGCACCGGGGAGCTGTTTTTT; CDR3 protein: CASPGVGTGELFF; D gene: -; clone size: -; J gene: TRBJ2-2; V gene: TRBV6-2/TRBV6-3
CDR3 DNA: TGTGCCAGCAGCCCCCGGGGCAGGGCCTTCTCTGGGGCCAACGTCCTGACTTTC; CDR3 protein: CASSPRGRAFSGANVLTF; D gene: -; clone size: once; J gene: TRBJ2-6; V gene: TRBV12-3/TRBV12-4
CDR3 DNA: TGCAGCGCAGGGGACAGGGGAGACTATGGCTACACCTTC; CDR3 protein: CSAGDRGDYGYTF; D gene: TRBD1; clone size: many; J gene: TRBJ1-2; V gene: TRBV29-1
CDR3 DNA: TGCGCCAGCGGGGAGTACCAAGAGACCCAGTACTTC; CDR3 protein: CASGEYQETQYF; D gene: -; clone size: many; J gene: TRBJ2-5; V gene: TRBV5-1
CDR3 DNA: TGTGCCAGCAGCGTAGTCGGACGGGTGTCCTGTGTGTACGAGCAGTACTTC; CDR3 protein: CASSVVGRVSCVYEQYF; D gene: -; clone size: -; J gene: TRBJ2-7; V gene: TRBV9
CDR3 DNA: TGTGCCGTCAGCGGCGGGAACTCCTACAATGAGCAGTTCTTC; CDR3 protein: CAVSGGNSYNEQFF; D gene: -; clone size: few; J gene: TRBJ2-1; V gene: TRBV6-2/TRBV6-3
CDR3 DNA: TGTGCCAGCAGTCCCGGGACAGGGGCCCACGAGCAGTACTTC; CDR3 protein: CASSPGTGAHEQYF; D gene: TRBD1; clone size: many; J gene: TRBJ2-7; V gene: TRBV6-5
CDR3 DNA: TGCGCCAGCAGCCGACCGACAGGGTACAACACCGGGGAGCTGTTTTTT; CDR3 protein: CASSRPTGYNTGELFF; D gene: TRBD1; clone size: -; J gene: TRBJ2-2; V gene: TRBV5-1
CDR3 DNA: TGTGCCAGCAGTCCACACCCGGGACTAGCGGGGATCTCCTACGAGCAGTACTTC; CDR3 protein: CASSPHPGLAGISYEQYF; D gene: TRBD2; clone size: many; J gene: TRBJ2-7; V gene: TRBV28
CDR3 DNA: TGTGCCAGCAGTCCCCACAGGAGCTCCTACGAGCAGTACTTC; CDR3 protein: CASSPHRSSYEQYF; D gene: -; clone size: -; J gene: TRBJ2-7; V gene: TRBV12-3/TRBV12-4
CDR3 DNA: TGTGCCAGCAGCCCCGGACTAGCGGGATACAATGAGCAGTTCTTC; CDR3 protein: CASSPGLAGYNEQFF; D gene: TRBD2; clone size: -; J gene: TRBJ2-1; V gene: TRBV9
CDR3 DNA: TGTGCCAGCAGCACTACGGCCGGGAGTTATGGCTACACCTTC; CDR3 protein: CASSTTAGSYGYTF; D gene: -; clone size: many; J gene: TRBJ1-2; V gene: TRBV7-9
CDR3 DNA: TGTGCCAGCAGCATGGACGTTGCGCAGTTCTTC; CDR3 protein: CASSMDVAQFF; D gene: -; clone size: -; J gene: TRBJ2-1; V gene: TRBV7-9
CDR3 DNA: TGTGCCAGCAGCATTAGGGCAGGGGGCGGTGAAAAACTGTTTTTT; CDR3 protein: CASSIRAGGGEKLFF; D gene: TRBD1; clone size: -; J gene: TRBJ1-4; V gene: TRBV7-2